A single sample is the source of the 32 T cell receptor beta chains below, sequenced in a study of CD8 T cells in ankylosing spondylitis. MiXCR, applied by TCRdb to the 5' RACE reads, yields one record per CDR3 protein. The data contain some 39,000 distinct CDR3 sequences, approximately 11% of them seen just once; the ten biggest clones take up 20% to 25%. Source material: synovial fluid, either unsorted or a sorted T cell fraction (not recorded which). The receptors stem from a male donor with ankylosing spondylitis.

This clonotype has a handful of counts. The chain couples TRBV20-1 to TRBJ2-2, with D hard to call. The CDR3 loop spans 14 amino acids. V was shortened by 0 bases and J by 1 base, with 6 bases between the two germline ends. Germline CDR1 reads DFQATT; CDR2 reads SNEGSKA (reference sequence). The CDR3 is CSARDRMNTGELFF. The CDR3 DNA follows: TGCAGTGCTAGAGATAGGATGAACACCGGGGAGCTGTTTTTT.

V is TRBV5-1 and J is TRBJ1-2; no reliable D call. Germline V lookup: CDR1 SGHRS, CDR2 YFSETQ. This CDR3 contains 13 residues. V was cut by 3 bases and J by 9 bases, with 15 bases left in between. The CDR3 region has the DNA TGCGCCAGCAGCTCCGATTTAGAGTTGCGCTACACCTTC. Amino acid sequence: CASSSDLELRYTF.

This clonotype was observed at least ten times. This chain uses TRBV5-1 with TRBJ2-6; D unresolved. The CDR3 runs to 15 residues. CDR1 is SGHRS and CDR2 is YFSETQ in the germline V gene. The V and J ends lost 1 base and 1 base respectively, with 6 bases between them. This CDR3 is CASSLLGSGANVLTF. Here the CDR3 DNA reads TGCGCCAGCAGCTTGTTGGGGTCTGGGGCCAACGTCCTGACTTTC.

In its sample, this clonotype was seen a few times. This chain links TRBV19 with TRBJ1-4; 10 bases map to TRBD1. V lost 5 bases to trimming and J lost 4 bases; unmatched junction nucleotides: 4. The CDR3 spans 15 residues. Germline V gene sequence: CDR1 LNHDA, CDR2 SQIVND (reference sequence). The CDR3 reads CASSFWTGGNEKLFF. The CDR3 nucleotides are TGTGCCAGTAGTTTTTGGACAGGGGGTAATGAAAAACTGTTTTTT.

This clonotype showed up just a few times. DNA of the CDR3: TGTGCCAGCAGTGGACAGGGATGGGGTGAGCAGTTCTTC. It translates to CASSGQGWGEQFF. The chain combines TRBV28 with TRBJ2-1; 8 nucleotides align to TRBD1. The CDR3 has 13 amino acids. V was clipped by 5 bases and J by 9 bases; unmatched bases: 6. CDR1 MDHEN and CDR2 SYDVKM come from the germline V gene.

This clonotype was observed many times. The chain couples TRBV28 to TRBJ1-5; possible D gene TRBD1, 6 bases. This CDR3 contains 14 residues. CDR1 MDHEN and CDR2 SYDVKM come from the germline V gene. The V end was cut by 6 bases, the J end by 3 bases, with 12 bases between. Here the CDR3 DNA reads TGTGCCAGCAGACCAGGACAGCCCAATCAGCCCCAGCATTTT. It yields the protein CASRPGQPNQPQHF.

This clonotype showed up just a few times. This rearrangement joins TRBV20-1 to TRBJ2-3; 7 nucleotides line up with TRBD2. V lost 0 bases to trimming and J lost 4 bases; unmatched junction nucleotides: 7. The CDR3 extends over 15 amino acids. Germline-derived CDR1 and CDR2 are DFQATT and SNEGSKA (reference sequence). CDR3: CSARDGGVSADTQYF. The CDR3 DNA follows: TGCAGTGCTAGAGATGGGGGGGTCTCGGCAGATACGCAGTATTTT.

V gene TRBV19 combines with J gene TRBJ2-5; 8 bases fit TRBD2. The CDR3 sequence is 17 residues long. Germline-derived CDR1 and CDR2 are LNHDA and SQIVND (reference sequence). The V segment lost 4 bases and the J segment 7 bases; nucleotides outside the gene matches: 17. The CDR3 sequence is CASSKTAGTRSEATQYF. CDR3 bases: TGTGCCAGTAGTAAAACCGCCGGGACTAGAAGTGAAGCGACCCAGTACTTC. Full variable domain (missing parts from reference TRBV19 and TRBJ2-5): DGGITQSPKYLFRKEGQNVTLSCEQNLNHDAMYWYRQDPGQGLRLIYYSQIVNDFQKGDIAEGYSVSREKKESFPLTVTSAQKNPTAFYLCASSKTAGTRSEATQYFGPGTRLLVL.

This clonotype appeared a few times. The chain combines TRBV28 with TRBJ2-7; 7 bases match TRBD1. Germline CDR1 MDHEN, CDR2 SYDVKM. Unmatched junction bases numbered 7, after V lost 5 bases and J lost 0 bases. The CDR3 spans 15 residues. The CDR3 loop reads CASSKPGTASYEQYF. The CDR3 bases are TGTGCCAGCAGTAAACCCGGGACAGCCTCCTACGAGCAGTACTTC.

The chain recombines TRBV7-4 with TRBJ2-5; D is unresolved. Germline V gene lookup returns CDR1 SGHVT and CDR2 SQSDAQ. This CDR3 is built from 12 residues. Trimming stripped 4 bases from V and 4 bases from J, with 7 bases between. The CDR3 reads CASSSSRETQYF. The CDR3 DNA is TGTGCCAGCAGCTCCAGTCGAGAGACCCAGTACTTC.

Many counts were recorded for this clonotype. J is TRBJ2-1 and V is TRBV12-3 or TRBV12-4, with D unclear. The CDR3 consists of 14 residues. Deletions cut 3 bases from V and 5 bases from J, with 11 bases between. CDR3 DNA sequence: TGTGCCAGCAGTTTCCGTACAGTCGACAATGAGCAGTTCTTC. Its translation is CASSFRTVDNEQFF.

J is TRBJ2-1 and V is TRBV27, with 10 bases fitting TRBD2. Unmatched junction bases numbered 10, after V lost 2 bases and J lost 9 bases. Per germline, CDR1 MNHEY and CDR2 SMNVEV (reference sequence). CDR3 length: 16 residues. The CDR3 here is CASSLGGLAGDGEQFF. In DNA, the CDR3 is TGTGCCAGCAGTTTAGGTGGGCTAGCGGGAGATGGTGAGCAGTTCTTC.

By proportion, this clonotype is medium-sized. CDR3 sequence reads: CASSEHGYNEQFF. The CDR3 DNA reads as TGTGCCAGCAGTGAGCACGGGTACAATGAGCAGTTCTTC. The chain uses TRBV2 and TRBJ2-1; the D is unclear. The V gene's germline CDR1 is SNHLY and CDR2 FYNNEI. Trimming cost V 3 bases and J 4 bases, with 7 bases left between them. The CDR3 spans 13 residues.

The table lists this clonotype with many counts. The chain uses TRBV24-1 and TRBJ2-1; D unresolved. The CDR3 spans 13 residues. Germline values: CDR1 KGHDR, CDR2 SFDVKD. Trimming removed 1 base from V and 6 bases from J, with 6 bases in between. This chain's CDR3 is CATSDFSSNEQFF. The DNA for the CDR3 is TGTGCCACCAGTGATTTTTCCAGCAATGAGCAGTTCTTC.

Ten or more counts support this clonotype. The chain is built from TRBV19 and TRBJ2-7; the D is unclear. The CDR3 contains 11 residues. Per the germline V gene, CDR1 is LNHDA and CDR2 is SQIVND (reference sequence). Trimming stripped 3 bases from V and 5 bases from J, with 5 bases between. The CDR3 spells CASSIGNEQYF. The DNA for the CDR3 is TGTGCCAGTAGTATTGGTAACGAGCAGTACTTC.

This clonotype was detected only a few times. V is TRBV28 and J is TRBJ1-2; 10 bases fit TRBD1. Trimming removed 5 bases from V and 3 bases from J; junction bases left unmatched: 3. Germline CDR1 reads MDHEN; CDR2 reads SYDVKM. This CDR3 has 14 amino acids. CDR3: CASSPGQGYYGYTF. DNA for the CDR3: TGTGCCAGCAGTCCGGGACAGGGGTACTATGGCTACACCTTC.

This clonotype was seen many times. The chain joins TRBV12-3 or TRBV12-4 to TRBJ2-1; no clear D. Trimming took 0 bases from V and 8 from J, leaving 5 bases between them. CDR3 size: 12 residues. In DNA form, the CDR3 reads TGTGCCAGCAGTTTAGCCATCGATGAGCAGTTCTTC. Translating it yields CASSLAIDEQFF.

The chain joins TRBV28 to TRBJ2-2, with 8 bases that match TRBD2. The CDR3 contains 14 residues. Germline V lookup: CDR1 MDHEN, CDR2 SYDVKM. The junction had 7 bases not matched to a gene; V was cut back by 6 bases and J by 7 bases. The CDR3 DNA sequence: TGTGCCAGCAGAATCCCGGGGGGGGACGGGGAGCTGTTTTTT. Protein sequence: CASRIPGGDGELFF. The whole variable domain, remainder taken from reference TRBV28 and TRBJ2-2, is DVKVTQSSRYLVKRTGEKVFLECVQDMDHENMFWYRQDPGLGLRLIYFSYDVKMKEKGDIPEGYSVSREKKERFSLILESASTNQTSMYLCASRIPGGDGELFFGEGSRLTVL.

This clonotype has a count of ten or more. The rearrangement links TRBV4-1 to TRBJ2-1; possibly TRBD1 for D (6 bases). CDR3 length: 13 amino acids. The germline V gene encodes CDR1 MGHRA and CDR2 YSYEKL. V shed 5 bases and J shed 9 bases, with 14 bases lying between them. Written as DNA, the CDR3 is TGCGCCAGCAGCTCAGGAGTACAGGGTGAGCAGTTCTTC. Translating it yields CASSSGVQGEQFF.

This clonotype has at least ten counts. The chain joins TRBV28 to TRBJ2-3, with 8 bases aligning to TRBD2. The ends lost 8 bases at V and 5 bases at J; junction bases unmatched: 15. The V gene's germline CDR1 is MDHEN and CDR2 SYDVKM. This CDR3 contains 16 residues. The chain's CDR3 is CASHTASGSVGDTQYF. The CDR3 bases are TGTGCCAGCCATACGGCCAGCGGGAGCGTCGGAGATACGCAGTATTTT.

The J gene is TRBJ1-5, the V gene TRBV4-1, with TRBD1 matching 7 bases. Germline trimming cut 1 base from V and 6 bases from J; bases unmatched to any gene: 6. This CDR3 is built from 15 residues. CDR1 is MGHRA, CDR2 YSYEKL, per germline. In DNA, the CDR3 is TGCGCCAGCAGCCAAGTCACAGGGGAGTTTCAGCCCCAGCATTTT. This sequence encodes CASSQVTGEFQPQHF.

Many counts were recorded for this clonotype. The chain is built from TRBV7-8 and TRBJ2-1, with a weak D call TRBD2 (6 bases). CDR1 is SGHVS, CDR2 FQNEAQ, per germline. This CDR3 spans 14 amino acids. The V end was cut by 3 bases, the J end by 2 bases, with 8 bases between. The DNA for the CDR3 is TGTGCCAGCAGCTTCCTAGCGACCTACAATGAGCAGTTCTTC. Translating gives CASSFLATYNEQFF.

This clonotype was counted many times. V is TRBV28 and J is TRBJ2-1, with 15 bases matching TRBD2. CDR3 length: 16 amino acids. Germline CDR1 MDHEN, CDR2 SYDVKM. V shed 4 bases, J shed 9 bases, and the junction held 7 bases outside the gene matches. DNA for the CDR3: TGTGCCAGCAGTTCTACCGGGACTAGCGGGAGGTTTGAGCAGTTCTTC. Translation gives CASSSTGTSGRFEQFF.

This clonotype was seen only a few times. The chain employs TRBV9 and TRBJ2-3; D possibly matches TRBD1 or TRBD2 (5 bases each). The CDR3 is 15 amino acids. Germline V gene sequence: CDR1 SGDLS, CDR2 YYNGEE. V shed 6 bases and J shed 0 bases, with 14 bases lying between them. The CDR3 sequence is CASKPGLASTDTQYF. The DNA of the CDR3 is TGTGCCAGCAAGCCGGGGCTAGCTAGCACAGATACGCAGTATTTT.

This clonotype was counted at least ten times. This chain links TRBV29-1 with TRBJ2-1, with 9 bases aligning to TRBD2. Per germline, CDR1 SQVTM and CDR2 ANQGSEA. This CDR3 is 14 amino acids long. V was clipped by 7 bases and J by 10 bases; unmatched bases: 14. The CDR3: CSAQPREGLREQFF. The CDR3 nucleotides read TGCAGCGCTCAGCCGCGGGAGGGTCTACGGGAGCAGTTCTTC.

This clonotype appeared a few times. The DNA of the CDR3 is TGTGCCAGCAGACAGTTTGGATATGGCTACACCTTC. Translation: CASRQFGYGYTF. V usage is TRBV3-1 and J usage is TRBJ1-2, with D unresolved. The ends were cut back, 6 bases at V and 5 bases at J, with 10 bases in the middle. Germline V CDR1 and CDR2: LGHDT, YNNKEL (reference sequence). The CDR3 runs to 12 residues.

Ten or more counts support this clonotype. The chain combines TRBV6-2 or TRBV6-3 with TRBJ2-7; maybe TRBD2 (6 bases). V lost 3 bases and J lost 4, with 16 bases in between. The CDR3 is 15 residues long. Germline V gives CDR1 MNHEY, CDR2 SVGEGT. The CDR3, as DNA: TGTGCCAGCAGTTATTACCGGGAGCTTGAATACGAGCAGTACTTC. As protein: CASSYYRELEYEQYF.

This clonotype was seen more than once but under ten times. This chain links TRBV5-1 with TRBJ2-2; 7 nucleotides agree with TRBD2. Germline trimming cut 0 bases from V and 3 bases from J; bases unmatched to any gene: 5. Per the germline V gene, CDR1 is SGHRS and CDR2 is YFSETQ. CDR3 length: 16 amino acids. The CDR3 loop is CASSLEVSGYTGELFF. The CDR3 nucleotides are TGCGCCAGCAGCTTGGAGGTTAGCGGGTACACCGGGGAGCTGTTTTTT.

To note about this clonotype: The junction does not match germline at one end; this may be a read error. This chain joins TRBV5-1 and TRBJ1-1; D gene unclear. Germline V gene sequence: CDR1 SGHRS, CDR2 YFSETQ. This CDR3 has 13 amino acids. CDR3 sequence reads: CASSFNPNTEAFF. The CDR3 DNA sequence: TGCGCCAGCAGCTTTAACCCGAACACCGAAGCTTTCTTT.

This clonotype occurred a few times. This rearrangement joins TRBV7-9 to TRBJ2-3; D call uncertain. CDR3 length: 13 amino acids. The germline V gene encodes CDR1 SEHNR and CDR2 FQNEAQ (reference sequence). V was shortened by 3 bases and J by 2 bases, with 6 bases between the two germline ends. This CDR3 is CASSFDNTDTQYF. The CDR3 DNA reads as TGTGCCAGCAGCTTTGACAACACAGATACGCAGTATTTT.

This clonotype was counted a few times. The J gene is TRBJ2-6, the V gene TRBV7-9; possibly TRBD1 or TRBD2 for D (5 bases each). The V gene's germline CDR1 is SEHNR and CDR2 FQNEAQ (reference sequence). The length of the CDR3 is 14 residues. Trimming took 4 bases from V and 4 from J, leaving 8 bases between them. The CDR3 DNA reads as TGTGCCAGCAGCTCAGGGACCGGGGCCAACGTCCTGACTTTC. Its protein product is CASSSGTGANVLTF. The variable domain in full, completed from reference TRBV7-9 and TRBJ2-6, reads DTGVSQNPRHKITKRGQNVTFRCDPISEHNRLYWYRQTLGQGPEFLTYFQNEAQLEKSRLLSDRFSAERPKGSFSTLEIQRTEQGDSAMYLCASSSGTGANVLTFGAGSRLTVL.

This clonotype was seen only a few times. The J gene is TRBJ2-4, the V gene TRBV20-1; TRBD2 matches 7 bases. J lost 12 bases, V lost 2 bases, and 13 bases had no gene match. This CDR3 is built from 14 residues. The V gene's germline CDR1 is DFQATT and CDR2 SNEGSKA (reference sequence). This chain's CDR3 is CSARSRTRRGTQYF. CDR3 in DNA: TGCAGTGCTAGATCACGGACTAGGAGGGGTACTCAGTACTTC.